The source of this T cell receptor beta chain is a study of CD8 T cells in ankylosing spondylitis. MiXCR, run by TCRdb on the 5' RACE reads, gives a single entry per CDR3 protein. The sample lists about 400,000 distinct CDR3 sequences, around 24% seen once, with about a sixth in the top ten. As for this clonotype: Its antigen is unidentified.

Study-wide findings and caveats: In ankylosing spondylitis blood, a motif of eight highly homologous TCR beta variants appeared characteristic. Some motif variants had been reported before (in reactive arthritis synovial fluid and blood).

The sequenced sample was blood, either unsorted or a sorted T cell fraction (not recorded which). The source of this sequence is a male donor with ankylosing spondylitis.

Here the CDR3 reads CATSRDYGRATDTQYF. In DNA form, the CDR3 reads TGTGCCACCAGCAGAGATTACGGGAGGGCCACAGATACGCAGTATTTT. The V gene is TRBV15, the J gene TRBJ2-3; TRBD2 matches at 8 bases. Germline values: CDR1 LNHNV, CDR2 YYDKDF (reference sequence). J was trimmed by 2 bases and V by 0 bases; bases with no gene match: 4. The CDR3 spans 16 residues.